This T cell receptor beta chain stems from a study of T cell changes during pregnancy in multiple sclerosis. Using immunoSEQ multiplex PCR, the repertoire was profiled, and TCRdb retains in-frame clones only, with some absent. This table has fewer than 50,000 clones, around nine tenths appearing once. The count of this clone is one. Germline V CDR1 and CDR2: MGHDK, SYGVNS. This CDR3 has 13 residues. The sequencing here drew on CD4+ T cells from peripheral blood mononuclear cells, taken in the first trimester of pregnancy. The receptor was isolated from a female donor with multiple sclerosis, enrolled in a pregnancy study. This sequence joins TRBV25-1 and TRBJ2-5, with a possible D match to TRBD1 (6 bases). The J call is doubtful: the DNA matches TRBJ2-7 better. The CDR3 bases are TGTGCCAGCAGCGTACCAGGGGTGTACGAGCAGTACTTC. Its translation: CASSVPGVYEQYF.